This entry is about one T cell receptor (beta chain). The data were taken from a study of technical replicates of blood from several donors. The assay was immunoSEQ multiplex PCR, and TCRdb's table has in-frame clones only and misses some. The data hold 95,000 or so clones, with approximately 95% observed a single time. This receptor was obtained from a human donor in good health. Sequenced: T cells isolated from PBMCs.

The CDR3, as DNA: TGTGCCAGCATTATACTAGTTTCCTACGAGCAGTACTTC. This translates into CASIILVSYEQYF. This chain connects TRBV2 to TRBJ2-7; the D gene is possibly TRBD2 (5 bases). Trimming stripped 7 bases from V and 1 base from J, with 11 bases between. Germline CDR1 SNHLY, CDR2 FYNNEI. The CDR3 length is 13 residues.